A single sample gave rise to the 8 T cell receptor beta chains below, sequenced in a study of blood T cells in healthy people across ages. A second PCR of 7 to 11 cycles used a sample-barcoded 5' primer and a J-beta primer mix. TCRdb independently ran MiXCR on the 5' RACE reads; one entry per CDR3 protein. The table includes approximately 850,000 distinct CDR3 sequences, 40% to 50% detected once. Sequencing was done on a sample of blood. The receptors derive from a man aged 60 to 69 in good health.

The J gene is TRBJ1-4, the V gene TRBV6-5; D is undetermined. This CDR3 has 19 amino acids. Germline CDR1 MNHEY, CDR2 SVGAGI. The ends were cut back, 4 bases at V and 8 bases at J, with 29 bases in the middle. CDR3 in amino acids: CASSFLRPSKRAGGEKLFF. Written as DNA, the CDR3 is TGTGCCAGCAGTTTCCTCAGACCAAGCAAAAGGGCTGGCGGCGAAAAACTGTTTTTT.

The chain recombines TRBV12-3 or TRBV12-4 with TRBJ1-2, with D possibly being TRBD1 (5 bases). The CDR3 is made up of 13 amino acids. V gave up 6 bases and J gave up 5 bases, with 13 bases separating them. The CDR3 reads CASSRQGDYGYTF. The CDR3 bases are TGTGCCAGCAGCCGTCAGGGAGATTATGGCTACACCTTC.

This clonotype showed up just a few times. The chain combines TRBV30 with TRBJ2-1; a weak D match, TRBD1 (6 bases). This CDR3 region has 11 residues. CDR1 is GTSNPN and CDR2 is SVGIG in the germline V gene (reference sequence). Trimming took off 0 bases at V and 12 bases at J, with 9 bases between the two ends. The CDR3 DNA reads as TGTGCCTGGAGTGTCGTACAGGGGCAGTTCTTC. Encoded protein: CAWSVVQGQFF.

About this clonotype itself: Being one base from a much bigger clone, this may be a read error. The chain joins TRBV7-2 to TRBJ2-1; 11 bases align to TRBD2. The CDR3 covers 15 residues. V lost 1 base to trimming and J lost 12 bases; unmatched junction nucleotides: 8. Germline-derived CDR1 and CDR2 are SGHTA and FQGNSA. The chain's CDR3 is CASSLVGLAESGQFF. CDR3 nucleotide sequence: TGTGCCAGCAGCTTAGTGGGACTAGCGGAGTCCGGGCAGTTCTTC.

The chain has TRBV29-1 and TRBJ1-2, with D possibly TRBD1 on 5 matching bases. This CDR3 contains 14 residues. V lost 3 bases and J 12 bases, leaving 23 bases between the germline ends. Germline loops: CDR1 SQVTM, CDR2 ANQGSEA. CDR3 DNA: TGCAGCGTTGACAGACGATCAGGGAAGGACGGCCACACCTTC. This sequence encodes CSVDRRSGKDGHTF.

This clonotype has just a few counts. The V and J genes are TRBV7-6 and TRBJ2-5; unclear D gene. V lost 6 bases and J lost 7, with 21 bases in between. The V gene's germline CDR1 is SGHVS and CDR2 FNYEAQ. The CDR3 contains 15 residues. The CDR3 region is CASRSRRSRDMTQYF. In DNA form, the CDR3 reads TGTGCCAGCAGGTCTAGACGTTCTCGCGATATGACCCAGTACTTC.

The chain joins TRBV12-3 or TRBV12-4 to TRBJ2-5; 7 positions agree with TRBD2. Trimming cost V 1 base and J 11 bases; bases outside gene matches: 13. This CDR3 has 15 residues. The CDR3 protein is CASSLGFAGVNEQYF. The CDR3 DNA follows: TGTGCCAGCAGTTTAGGGTTTGCGGGAGTTAATGAGCAGTACTTC.

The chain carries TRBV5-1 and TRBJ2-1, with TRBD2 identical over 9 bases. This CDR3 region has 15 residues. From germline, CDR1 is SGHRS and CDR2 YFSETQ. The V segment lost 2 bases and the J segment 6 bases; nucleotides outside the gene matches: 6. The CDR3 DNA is TGCGCCAGCAGCTTAACTCTAGCGGGGACCAATGAGCAGTTCTTC. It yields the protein CASSLTLAGTNEQFF.